These 22 T cell receptor beta chains originate from one sample sequenced in a study of Graves' ophthalmopathy and Graves' hyperthyroidism. Investigators amplified TCR beta CDR3 regions from RNA transcripts. The first round was an RT-PCR with HTBI primers, and the second round was a multiplex PCR. TCRdb processed the multiplex PCR reads anew with MiXCR; each CDR3 protein has one entry. The sample lists about 500,000 distinct CDR3 sequences, roughly 39% occurring once. Sequencing used peripheral blood or thyroid tissue (not recorded which). These receptors were obtained from an adult man with Graves' hyperthyroidism.

With regard to this clonotype: This clone may be a read error of a much larger clone one base away. The rearrangement uses TRBV9 and TRBJ2-7; no definite D call. CDR3 length: 16 amino acids. Germline V gene data show CDR1 as SGDLS and CDR2 as YYNGEE. The CDR3 DNA reads TGCGCCAGCAGCGTGGATCCGTCGACGGTGACCTACGAGCAGTACTTC. This codes for CASSVDPSTVTYEQYF.

The CDR3 spells CASSWGQGDQETQYF. As DNA, the CDR3 is TGTGCCAGCAGCTGGGGACAGGGGGACCAAGAGACCCAGTACTTC. The chain joins TRBV7-8 to TRBJ2-5; TRBD1 matches 11 bases. Per germline, CDR1 SGHVS and CDR2 FQNEAQ. CDR3 length: 15 residues. Unmatched junction bases numbered 1, after V lost 4 bases and J lost 0 bases.

This clonotype was detected ten times or more. This chain uses TRBV7-6 with TRBJ1-1; perhaps TRBD1 as D (5 bases). This CDR3 is 13 amino acids long. Germline V gives CDR1 SGHVS, CDR2 FNYEAQ. V lost 1 base to trimming and J lost 3 bases, with 6 bases between them. The DNA for the CDR3 is TGTGCCAGCAGCTTAGAAGGGGACACTGAAGCTTTCTTT. Residues: CASSLEGDTEAFF.

Remarks on this clonotype: One base away lies a much larger clone, so this may be a sequencing read error. The chain couples TRBV10-3 to TRBJ1-2; no firm D call. In germline, CDR1 is ENHRY, CDR2 SYGVKD. The V gene lost 5 bases and the J gene lost 4 bases, with 14 bases spanning the gap. The CDR3 is made up of 14 amino acids. The CDR3 here is CAISLNPTPYGYTF. The CDR3 DNA follows: TGTGCCATCAGTTTGAACCCCACCCCCTATGGCTACACCTTC.

This clonotype showed up many times. The chain links TRBV29-1 to TRBJ2-7, with D perhaps matching TRBD1 (5 bases). CDR3 length equals 13 residues. CDR1 is SQVTM, CDR2 ANQGSEA, per germline. Trimming took off 2 bases at V and 0 bases at J, with 8 bases between the two ends. The CDR3 DNA sequence: TGCAGCGTTGAAATTCAGGGCTCCTACGAGCAGTACTTC. Translating it yields CSVEIQGSYEQYF.

This clonotype has at least ten counts. The chain employs TRBV12-3 or TRBV12-4 and TRBJ1-6; D is uncertain. The CDR3 contains 17 residues. V was cut by 3 bases and J by 0 bases, with 12 bases left in between. The chain's CDR3 is CASSFDTASSYNSPLHF. As DNA, the CDR3 is TGTGCCAGCAGTTTCGATACAGCGAGCTCCTATAATTCACCCCTCCACTTT.

This clonotype showed up many times. The CDR3: CASSQGGARETQYF. CDR3 DNA sequence: TGTGCCAGCAGCCAAGGGGGGGCCCGTGAGACCCAGTACTTC. V gene TRBV14 combines with J gene TRBJ2-5, with D possibly called TRBD1 or TRBD2 (6 bases each). The germline V gene has CDR1 SGHDN and CDR2 FVKESK. The CDR3 is 14 amino acids. The V and J ends lost 1 base and 5 bases respectively, with 11 bases between them.

The chain uses TRBV5-1 and TRBJ2-7; D remains ambiguous. Germline values: CDR1 SGHRS, CDR2 YFSETQ. This CDR3 region has 16 residues. Trimming shortened V by 1 base and J by 7 bases, and 21 bases separated the two germline ends. The CDR3 here is CASSLTGVLSYNEQYF. The CDR3 nucleotides are TGCGCCAGCAGCTTGACTGGAGTGCTCTCCTACAATGAGCAGTACTTC.

As for this clonotype: This clone may be a read error of a much larger clone one base away. The genes are TRBV10-3 and TRBJ2-2, with TRBD1 matching 7 bases. V trimming: 0 bases; J trimming: 7 bases; junction bases outside the gene matches: 14. From germline, CDR1 is ENHRY and CDR2 SYGVKD. The CDR3 consists of 18 residues. CDR3 DNA sequence: TGTGCCATCAGTGAGTCGAAGCCTGGGACAGCTAATAACGGGGAGCTGTTTTTT. It yields the protein CAISESKPGTANNGELFF.

This clonotype came up once. The chain links TRBV15 to TRBJ1-4; D call uncertain. V dropped 0 bases and J dropped 2 bases, with 7 bases sitting between them. The CDR3 is made up of 15 amino acids. CDR1 and CDR2 (germline): LNHNV, YYDKDF (reference sequence). CDR3 amino acids: CATSREAGTNEKLFF. The CDR3 coding sequence is TGTGCCACCAGCAGAGAGGCTGGGACTAATGAAAAACTGTTTTTT. The variable domain in full, with the rest retrieved from reference TRBV15 and TRBJ1-4, is DAMVIQNPRYQVTQFGKPVTLSCSQTLNHNVMYWYQQKSSQAPKLLFHYYDKDFNNEADTPDNFQSRRPNTSFCFLDIRSPGLGDTAMYLCATSREAGTNEKLFFGSGTQLSVL.

This clonotype was counted many times. The chain links TRBV6-6 to TRBJ2-5; D may be TRBD1 or TRBD2 (5 bases each). The CDR3 loop spans 16 amino acids. From germline, CDR1 is MNHNY and CDR2 SVGAGI (reference sequence). The V end was cut by 6 bases, the J end by 0 bases, with 17 bases between. CDR3 sequence: CASSDYGTEYQETQYF. The CDR3 nucleotides read TGTGCCAGCAGCGACTACGGGACGGAGTACCAAGAGACCCAGTACTTC.

CDR3 residues: CSVGEQGYEAFF. The CDR3, as DNA: TGCAGCGTTGGAGAACAGGGATATGAAGCTTTCTTT. The rearrangement uses TRBV29-1 and TRBJ1-1; TRBD1 is a possible D gene (6 bases). The CDR3 consists of 12 residues. Germline V gene lookup returns CDR1 SQVTM and CDR2 ANQGSEA. The V end was cut by 4 bases, the J end by 7 bases, with 13 bases between.

The V call is TRBV2, the J call TRBJ2-1, with a possible D match to TRBD2 (6 bases). Germline V gives CDR1 SNHLY, CDR2 FYNNEI. The length of the CDR3 is 14 residues. V lost 3 bases and J 5 bases, leaving 11 bases between the germline ends. CDR3 sequence reads: CASSDGGDDNEQFF. DNA of the CDR3: TGTGCCAGCAGTGATGGCGGGGATGACAATGAGCAGTTCTTC.

This chain uses TRBV15 with TRBJ1-2; TRBD1 aligns across 7 bases. This CDR3 region has 14 residues. Trimming at V came to 6 bases and at J to 5 bases, leaving 9 bases not matched to a gene. Looked up from germline, CDR1 is LNHNV and CDR2 is YYDKDF (reference sequence). CDR3: CATSPRDRPYGYTF. In nucleotides, the CDR3 is TGTGCCACCAGTCCCCGGGACAGACCTTATGGCTACACCTTC.

Details on this clonotype: Given a much more abundant clone one base away, this may be a read error. As the CDR3 is not closed by the conserved phenylalanine or tryptophan, this likely results from a read error. CDR3 DNA sequence: TGCGCCAGCAGCCTTCACCCTAGCCAGGGGGCGAACACTGAAGCTTTCTCT. As protein: CASSLHPSQGANTEAFS. V is TRBV5-1 and J is TRBJ1-1; 8 bases map to TRBD1. Per the germline V gene, CDR1 is SGHRS and CDR2 is YFSETQ. The CDR3 has 17 amino acids. The V segment lost 4 bases and the J segment 1 base; nucleotides outside the gene matches: 12.

This clonotype was counted many times. The V gene is TRBV20-1, the J gene TRBJ2-7; 11 nucleotides match TRBD2. Trimming took 0 bases from V and 3 from J; bases not matched to a gene: 1. This CDR3 region has 14 residues. Looked up from germline, CDR1 is DFQATT and CDR2 is SNEGSKA (reference sequence). The CDR3 sequence: CSARDLAGGYEQYF. For the CDR3, the DNA is TGCAGTGCTAGAGATCTAGCGGGGGGCTACGAGCAGTACTTC.

The CDR3 region has the DNA TGTGCCACCAGCAGACTAGCGGGGCACAATGAGCTGTTTTTT. This sequence encodes CATSRLAGHNELFF. V is TRBV15 and J is TRBJ2-2, with TRBD2 identical over 9 bases. The germline gives CDR1 LNHNV, CDR2 YYDKDF (reference sequence). The ends lost 2 bases at V and 11 bases at J; junction bases unmatched: 6. This CDR3 contains 14 residues.

Only a few counts were recorded for this clonotype. The rearrangement links TRBV28 to TRBJ2-2, with 7 nucleotides matching TRBD1. Germline V gene data show CDR1 as MDHEN and CDR2 as SYDVKM. With 5 bases clipped from V and 0 bases from J, the junction kept 3 bases outside the gene matches. The CDR3 is 15 amino acids. The CDR3 loop reads CASSRGGANTGELFF. The CDR3 DNA reads as TGTGCCAGCAGTCGAGGGGGCGCGAACACCGGGGAGCTGTTTTTT.

This clonotype was observed many times. The rearrangement links TRBV9 to TRBJ1-2, with D tentatively TRBD1 (5 bases). Deletions cut 0 bases from V and 10 bases from J, with 16 bases between. CDR1 and CDR2 (germline): SGDLS, YYNGEE. The CDR3 totals 14 residues. The DNA for the CDR3 is TGTGCCAGCAGCGTAGCTGGGGGTTCAGGGTTCTACACCTTC. Translating it yields CASSVAGGSGFYTF. Based on the CDR3 plus reference TRBV9 and TRBJ1-2, the full variable domain is DSGVTQTPKHLITATGQRVTLRCSPRSGDLSVYWYQQSLDQGLQFLIQYYNGEERAKGNILERFSAQQFPDLHSELNLSSLELGDSALYFCASSVAGGSGFYTFGSGTRLTVV.

The chain employs TRBV7-6 and TRBJ2-1; 11 bases fit TRBD2. CDR3 length: 15 amino acids. V gave up 5 bases and J gave up 8 bases; unmatched junction bases: 8. The germline gives CDR1 SGHVS, CDR2 FNYEAQ. CDR3 sequence (DNA): TGTGCCAGCAGCCCATCTAGCGGGAGGCCCCATGAGCAGTTCTTC. The encoded protein is CASSPSSGRPHEQFF.

V gene TRBV2 combines with J gene TRBJ2-7, with D possibly being TRBD1 (6 bases). The germline V gene has CDR1 SNHLY and CDR2 FYNNEI. V lost 7 bases and J lost 2, with 18 bases in between. The CDR3 loop spans 15 amino acids. CDR3 in DNA: TGTGCCAGCATACTGCTGGGGACAAGTACCTACGAGCAGTACTTC. It is translated as CASILLGTSTYEQYF.

The CDR3 sequence: CAWSVLAGQGLGYTF. The CDR3 DNA reads as TGTGCCTGGAGTGTACTCGCTGGACAGGGGTTGGGCTACACCTTC. The chain employs TRBV30 and TRBJ1-2, with 9 positions matching TRBD1. Trimming at V came to 0 bases and at J to 8 bases, leaving 10 bases not matched to a gene. This CDR3 contains 15 residues. The V gene's germline CDR1 is GTSNPN and CDR2 SVGIG (reference sequence). Based on the CDR3 plus reference TRBV30 and TRBJ1-2, the full variable domain is SQTIHQWPATLVQPVGSPLSLECTVEGTSNPNLYWYRQAAGRGLQLLFYSVGIGQISSEVPQNLSASRPQDRQFILSSKKLLLSDSGFYLCAWSVLAGQGLGYTFGSGTRLTVV.